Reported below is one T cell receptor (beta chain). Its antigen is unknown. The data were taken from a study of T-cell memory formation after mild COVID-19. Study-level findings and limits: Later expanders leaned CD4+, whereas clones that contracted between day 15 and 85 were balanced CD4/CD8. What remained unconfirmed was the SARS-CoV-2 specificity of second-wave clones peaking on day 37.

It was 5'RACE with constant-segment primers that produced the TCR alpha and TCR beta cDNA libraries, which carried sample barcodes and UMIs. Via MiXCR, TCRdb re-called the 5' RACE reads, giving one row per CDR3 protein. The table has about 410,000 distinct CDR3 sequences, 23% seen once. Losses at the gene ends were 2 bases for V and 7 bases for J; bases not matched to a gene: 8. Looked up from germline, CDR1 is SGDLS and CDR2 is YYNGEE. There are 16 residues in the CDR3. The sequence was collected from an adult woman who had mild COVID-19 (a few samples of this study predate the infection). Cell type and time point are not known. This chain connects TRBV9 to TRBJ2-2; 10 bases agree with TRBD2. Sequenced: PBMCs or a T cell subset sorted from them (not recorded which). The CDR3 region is CASSVLAGGPDGELFF. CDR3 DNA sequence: TGTGCCAGCAGCGTCTTAGCGGGGGGCCCCGACGGGGAGCTGTTTTTT.